This T cell receptor beta chain was sequenced in a study of blood T cell repertoires in COVID-19. The overall study: Whether acute or convalescent, the COVID-19 samples came from the United States, Italy and Spain. T cells, B-cell-depleted T cells, or PBMCs provided the cDNA or gDNA that served as material.

The CDR3 covers 14 residues. Germline-derived CDR1 and CDR2 are SGHDT and YYEEEE. V was clipped by 3 bases and J by 4 bases; unmatched bases: 5. In the authors' workflow: For nucleated cells, counts were estimated from reference gene primer amplification. Measured with immunoSEQ multiplex PCR; TCRdb has only the in-frame clones, and not every one. V and J calls and clone size are copied from that table; D and trimming were computed from the DNA. The sample has approximately 88,000 clones, about 74% seen once. The J gene is TRBJ2-5, the V gene TRBV5-6; 8 bases align to TRBD1. The sequenced material came from peripheral blood. This receptor was obtained from a human donor in a cohort sampled during active COVID-19. CDR3 in amino acids: CASSWTGSIETQYF. The CDR3 DNA reads TGTGCCAGCAGCTGGACAGGGAGTATAGAGACCCAGTACTTC.